The 29 T cell receptor beta chains listed next were all sequenced from one sample in a study of shared clonotypes between healthy human individuals. Data came from immunoSEQ multiplex PCR; TCRdb stores just in-frame clones and leaves some out. Of some 510,000 clones listed, 75% to 85% are singletons. Sequenced: PBMCs. The receptors originated from a woman in her forties in good health. Some clones in this sample may be carry-over from other donors' samples.

This sequence joins TRBV4-1 and TRBJ1-5; no reliable D call. V was trimmed by 0 bases and J by 3 bases, leaving 15 bases between them. The CDR3 has 17 amino acids. The germline gives CDR1 MGHRA, CDR2 YSYEKL. The CDR3 region is CASSQDWWQAFNQPQHF. The CDR3 DNA sequence: TGCGCCAGCAGCCAAGACTGGTGGCAGGCCTTCAATCAGCCCCAGCATTTT.

This chain joins TRBV5-1 and TRBJ2-5; 7 nucleotides agree with TRBD2. With V trimmed by 4 bases and J by 5 bases, 8 bases remained unmatched. CDR3 length: 14 residues. Per the germline V gene, CDR1 is SGHRS and CDR2 is YFSETQ. The CDR3 region has the DNA TGCGCCAGCAGCGTGGCGGGAGTAGGGGAGACCCAGTACTTC. Protein sequence: CASSVAGVGETQYF.

The genes are TRBV11-2 and TRBJ2-5; no definite D call. The V and J ends lost 5 bases and 4 bases respectively, with 17 bases between them. Germline V gives CDR1 SGHAT, CDR2 FQNNGV. CDR3 length: 15 amino acids. The chain's CDR3 is CASSPKSLRGETQYF. The CDR3, as DNA: TGTGCCAGCAGCCCCAAATCCCTGAGAGGAGAGACCCAGTACTTC.

The chain employs TRBV7-2 and TRBJ1-6; D unresolved. From germline, CDR1 is SGHTA and CDR2 FQGNSA. The V end lost 5 bases, the J end lost 7 bases, and 12 bases lay between the germline ends. The CDR3 sequence is 14 residues long. Here the CDR3 DNA reads TGTGCCAGCAGCCGTCGGGAGAGAAATTCACCCCTCCACTTT. Protein sequence: CASSRRERNSPLHF.

The rearrangement links TRBV11-2 to TRBJ2-7; either TRBD1 or TRBD2 may supply D (5 bases each). Trimming shortened V by 6 bases and J by 4 bases, and 19 bases separated the two germline ends. This CDR3 has 15 amino acids. Per the germline V gene, CDR1 is SGHAT and CDR2 is FQNNGV. The CDR3 coding sequence is TGTGCCAGCAGGGTCGACGGTTTGGGGGAATACGAGCAGTACTTC. Its translation is CASRVDGLGEYEQYF.

V usage is TRBV6-6 and J usage is TRBJ2-3; 14 bases agree with TRBD2. V was clipped by 6 bases and J by 5 bases; unmatched bases: 7. This CDR3 is built from 16 residues. CDR1 is MNHNY and CDR2 is SVGAGI in the germline V gene (reference sequence). CDR3 coding DNA: TGTGCCAGCAGCCCTCGACTAGCGGGAGGGGTAGATACGCAGTATTTT. Translating gives CASSPRLAGGVDTQYF.

This sequence joins TRBV18 and TRBJ1-1, with no clear D. V was shortened by 6 bases and J by 3 bases, with 11 bases between the two germline ends. Looked up from germline, CDR1 is KGHSH and CDR2 is LQKENI. The CDR3 loop spans 13 amino acids. DNA of the CDR3: TGTGCCAGCTCCACGGGAACAGACACTGAAGCTTTCTTT. It codes for CASSTGTDTEAFF.

The chain carries TRBV27 and TRBJ2-5; D remains ambiguous. The CDR3 loop spans 13 amino acids. Deletions cut 3 bases from V and 1 base from J, with 6 bases between. CDR1 is MNHEY, CDR2 SMNVEV, per germline (reference sequence). The CDR3 loop is CASSFRSQETQYF. DNA of the CDR3: TGTGCCAGCAGTTTCAGGAGCCAAGAGACCCAGTACTTC.

This clone was seen a handful of times. The rearrangement links TRBV7-2 to TRBJ2-7, with D possibly matching TRBD1 (6 bases). Germline CDR1 is SGHTA and CDR2 is FQGNSA. CDR3 size: 14 residues. Trimming removed 4 bases from V and 6 bases from J, with 16 bases in between. CDR3 region: CASSWDQGHSEQYF. Written as DNA, the CDR3 is TGTGCCAGCAGCTGGGACCAGGGGCACTCCGAGCAGTACTTC.

DNA for the CDR3: TGTGCCAGCAGCGCCACCGGATTTACCTACGAGCAGTACTTC. Translated, it gives CASSATGFTYEQYF. This sequence joins TRBV5-4 and TRBJ2-7; D unclear. The CDR3 has 14 amino acids. With 4 bases removed from V and 2 bases from J, the gap between germline ends came to 13 bases. Germline V gene data show CDR1 as SGHNT and CDR2 as YYREEE (reference sequence).

The CDR3 DNA reads TGTGCCTGGACAGGGCGGACAAGAATTAATTCACCCCTCCACTTT. This codes for CAWTGRTRINSPLHF. The chain is built from TRBV30 and TRBJ1-6; D is perhaps TRBD1 (5 bases). From germline, CDR1 is GTSNPN and CDR2 SVGIG (reference sequence). CDR3 length: 15 residues. Trimming shortened V by 4 bases and J by 6 bases, and 16 bases separated the two germline ends.

The rearrangement links TRBV9 to TRBJ2-5; 11 nucleotides line up with TRBD2. CDR3 size: 18 residues. Germline CDR1 and CDR2: SGDLS and YYNGEE. J was trimmed by 1 base and V by 4 bases; bases with no gene match: 12. Here the CDR3 DNA reads TGTGCCAGCAGCACACACGGAAGGGGGACTAGCGGCCAAGAGACCCAGTACTTC. As protein: CASSTHGRGTSGQETQYF.

The rearrangement uses TRBV29-1 and TRBJ1-2; 8 positions agree with TRBD1. The CDR3 has 13 amino acids. After removal of 7 bases from V and 6 bases from J, the junction contained 10 bases not matched to a gene. Germline V gene sequence: CDR1 SQVTM, CDR2 ANQGSEA. Here the CDR3 DNA reads TGCAGCGCTGATTTTCAGGGGGCAGATGGCTACACCTTC. It specifies CSADFQGADGYTF.

The gene calls are TRBV4-2 and TRBJ2-7; TRBD2 is a possible D gene (5 bases). V was clipped by 4 bases and J by 1 base, with 11 bases between them. The CDR3 covers 14 residues. In germline, CDR1 is LGHNA, CDR2 YNFKEQ. This chain's CDR3 is CASSPLLVSYEQYF. CDR3 nucleotides: TGTGCCAGCAGCCCGTTACTAGTTTCCTACGAGCAGTACTTC.

The gene calls are TRBV30 and TRBJ1-6; D is possibly TRBD1 (6 bases). Germline V gene data show CDR1 as GTSNPN and CDR2 as SVGIG (reference sequence). This CDR3 region has 13 residues. The V end lost 3 bases, the J end lost 10 bases, and 13 bases lay between the germline ends. This chain's CDR3 is CAWRNRVDSPLHF. Here the CDR3 DNA reads TGTGCCTGGAGAAACAGGGTGGACTCACCCCTCCACTTT.

This clone has only one observation. V gene TRBV5-1 combines with J gene TRBJ1-4, with a weak D call TRBD1 (5 bases). CDR3 length: 14 residues. CDR1 and CDR2 (germline): SGHRS, YFSETQ. V lost 0 bases and J lost 6, with 9 bases in between. The CDR3 sequence: CASSLEQGYEKLFF. The CDR3 region has the DNA TGCGCCAGCAGCTTGGAGCAGGGTTATGAAAAACTGTTTTTT.

This clone was counted once. This chain connects TRBV12-5 to TRBJ2-2; D gene ambiguous. V lost 7 bases to trimming and J lost 6 bases, with 12 bases between them. Germline CDR1 LGHNT, CDR2 FRNRAP. This CDR3 has 13 amino acids. The CDR3 protein is CASAYSASGELFF. The DNA of the CDR3 is TGTGCTAGTGCCTACAGCGCGTCCGGGGAGCTGTTTTTT.

The chain has TRBV4-1 and TRBJ1-2; 7 nucleotides match TRBD1. The CDR3 extends over 15 amino acids. V lost 0 bases to trimming and J lost 3 bases; unmatched junction nucleotides: 4. Germline CDR1 and CDR2: MGHRA and YSYEKL. The DNA of the CDR3 is TGCGCCAGCAGCCAAGATCTAGGGGGCTACTATGGCTACACCTTC. This sequence encodes CASSQDLGGYYGYTF.

The chain recombines TRBV6-1 with TRBJ1-3; D gene uncertain. Germline CDR1 is MNHNS and CDR2 is SASEGT. The V end was cut by 6 bases, the J end by 4 bases, with 10 bases between. The CDR3 length is 13 residues. This CDR3 is CASRSGFGNTIYF. DNA for the CDR3: TGTGCCAGCAGATCAGGATTCGGAAACACCATATATTTT.

Note on this clone: A far larger clone is just one base off, so this is likely a read error. This CDR3 is also generated by other DNA sequences in the sample. The chain uses TRBV19 and TRBJ1-1; 9 nucleotides match TRBD1. Germline V gene lookup returns CDR1 LNHDA and CDR2 SQIVND (reference sequence). The CDR3 is 14 amino acids. J was trimmed by 8 bases and V by 6 bases; bases with no gene match: 10. The CDR3 sequence is CASRRGRDREEAFF. The CDR3 nucleotides read TGTGCCAGTAGACGAGGGCGGGACAGGGAAGAAGCTTTCTTT.

With respect to this clone: The junction departs from germline at one end; a sequencing error may be responsible. Other DNA sequences in this sample translate to the same CDR3. V and J are TRBV11-2 and TRBJ1-3, with 8 bases identical to TRBD1. The CDR3 sequence is 15 residues long. Germline V gene data show CDR1 as SGHAT and CDR2 as FQNNGV. The chain's CDR3 is CASSFDRGNGNTIYF. CDR3 DNA sequence: TGTGCCAGCAGCTTCGACAGGGGAAATGGAAACACTATATATTTT.

The rearrangement links TRBV30 to TRBJ1-2; D unclear. The CDR3 covers 12 residues. CDR1 is GTSNPN and CDR2 is SVGIG in the germline V gene (reference sequence). The V and J ends lost 3 bases and 4 bases respectively, with 9 bases between them. CDR3: CAWSVSTYGYTF. Here the CDR3 DNA reads TGTGCCTGGAGCGTCAGCACCTATGGCTACACCTTC.

A remark on this clone: The junction and the germline gene differ at one end; a read error may be behind it. The V gene is TRBV7-7, the J gene TRBJ2-6; tentative D call: TRBD1 (6 bases). The germline V gene encodes CDR1 SSHAT and CDR2 FNYEAQ (reference sequence). The CDR3 runs 20 residues. The CDR3 region has the DNA TGTGCTAGCAGCTCCATGTCTACAGGGTCGATTAGCTCTGGGGCCAACGTCCTGACTTTC. It encodes CASSSMSTGSISSGANVLTF.

This clone was detected only a few times. The rearrangement uses TRBV27 and TRBJ2-1; a possible D gene is TRBD1 (5 bases). Germline lookup yields CDR1 MNHEY and CDR2 SMNVEV (reference sequence). The ends were cut back, 2 bases at V and 4 bases at J, with 9 bases in the middle. There are 14 residues in the CDR3. The CDR3 DNA is TGTGCCAGCAGTTTAGGTGGACAATACAATGAGCAGTTCTTC. It codes for CASSLGGQYNEQFF.

This chain connects TRBV7-3 to TRBJ2-4; D uncertain. Trimming cost V 5 bases and J 0 bases, with 5 bases left between them. Germline V CDR1 and CDR2: SGHTA, FQGTGA. The CDR3 has 13 residues. The CDR3 protein is CASSPGAKNIQYF. In DNA form, the CDR3 reads TGTGCCAGCAGCCCCGGAGCCAAAAACATTCAGTACTTC.

This clone has just one count. V usage is TRBV27 and J usage is TRBJ2-1, with 11 positions matching TRBD2. This CDR3 has 15 residues. The junction had 8 bases not matched to a gene; V was cut back by 5 bases and J by 8 bases. The germline V gene has CDR1 MNHEY and CDR2 SMNVEV (reference sequence). CDR3: CASSTRLAGTDEQFF. For the CDR3, the DNA is TGTGCCAGCAGTACCCGACTAGCGGGGACGGATGAGCAGTTCTTC.

The V call is TRBV27, the J call TRBJ2-5, with 7 bases matching TRBD1. The CDR3 extends over 15 amino acids. V lost 6 bases, J lost 2 bases, and 9 bases stayed unmatched. Per germline, CDR1 MNHEY and CDR2 SMNVEV (reference sequence). The CDR3: CASRRQGGPQETQYF. The CDR3 bases are TGTGCCAGCAGAAGACAGGGTGGGCCTCAAGAGACCCAGTACTTC.

The gene calls are TRBV25-1 and TRBJ2-7; D is possibly TRBD1 (5 bases). Germline CDR1 MGHDK, CDR2 SYGVNS. This CDR3 has 13 amino acids. V was clipped by 6 bases and J by 8 bases, with 17 bases between them. The CDR3 DNA reads TGTGCCAGCAGCGGTCCCTGGGGCGTCAAGCAGTACTTC. This sequence encodes CASSGPWGVKQYF.

This clone appeared many times. Within the sample, other DNA sequences also encode this same CDR3. This chain uses TRBV2 with TRBJ1-5, with D possibly being TRBD1 (6 bases). The CDR3 has 14 amino acids. Trimming took off 2 bases at V and 9 bases at J, with 14 bases between the two ends. In germline, CDR1 is SNHLY, CDR2 FYNNEI. The CDR3 DNA reads as TGTGCCAGCAGTGAATCGGGGGGGCTATCGCCCCAGCATTTT. Residues: CASSESGGLSPQHF.